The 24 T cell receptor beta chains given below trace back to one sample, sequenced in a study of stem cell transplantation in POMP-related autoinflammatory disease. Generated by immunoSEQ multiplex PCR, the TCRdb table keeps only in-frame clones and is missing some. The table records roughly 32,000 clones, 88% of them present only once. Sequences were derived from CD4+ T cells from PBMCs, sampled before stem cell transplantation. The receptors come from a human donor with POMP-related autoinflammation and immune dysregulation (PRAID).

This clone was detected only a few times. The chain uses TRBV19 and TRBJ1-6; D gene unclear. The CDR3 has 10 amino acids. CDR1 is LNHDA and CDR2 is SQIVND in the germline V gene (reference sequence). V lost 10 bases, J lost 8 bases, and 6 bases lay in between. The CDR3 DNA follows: TGTGCCACGGGTGATTCACCCCTCCACTTT. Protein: CATGDSPLHF.

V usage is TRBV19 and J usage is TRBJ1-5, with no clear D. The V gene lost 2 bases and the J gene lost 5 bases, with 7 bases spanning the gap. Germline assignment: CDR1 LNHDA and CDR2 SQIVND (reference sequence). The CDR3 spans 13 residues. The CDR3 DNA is TGTGCCAGTAGTATAAATGGCGATCAGCCCCAGCATTTT. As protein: CASSINGDQPQHF.

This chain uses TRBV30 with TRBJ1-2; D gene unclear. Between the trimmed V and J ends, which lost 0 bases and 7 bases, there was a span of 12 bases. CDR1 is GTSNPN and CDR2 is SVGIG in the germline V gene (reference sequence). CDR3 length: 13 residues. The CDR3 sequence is CAWSVEVVGGYTF. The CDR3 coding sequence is TGTGCCTGGAGTGTAGAGGTTGTAGGTGGCTACACCTTC.

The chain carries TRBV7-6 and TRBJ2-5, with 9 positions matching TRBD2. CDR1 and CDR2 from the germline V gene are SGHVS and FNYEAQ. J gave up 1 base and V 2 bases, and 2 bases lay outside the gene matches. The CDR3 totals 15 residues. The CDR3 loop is CASSLRAGGQETQYF. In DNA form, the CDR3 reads TGTGCCAGCAGCTTAAGAGCGGGGGGCCAAGAGACCCAGTACTTC.

The chain's CDR3 is CAWSARAGVTYEQYF. The DNA for the CDR3 is TGTGCCTGGAGTGCACGGGCGGGGGTAACCTACGAGCAGTACTTC. This sequence joins TRBV30 and TRBJ2-7; 7 bases match TRBD2. Germline V gene data show CDR1 as GTSNPN and CDR2 as SVGIG (reference sequence). The trim removed 1 base at V and 2 bases at J, leaving 8 bases unmatched. This CDR3 has 15 residues.

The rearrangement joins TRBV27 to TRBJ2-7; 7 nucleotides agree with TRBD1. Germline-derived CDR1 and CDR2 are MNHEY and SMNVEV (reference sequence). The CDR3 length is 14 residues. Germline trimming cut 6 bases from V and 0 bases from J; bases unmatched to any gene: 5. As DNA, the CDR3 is TGTGCCAGCAGACAGGGGCGCTCCTCCTACGAGCAGTACTTC. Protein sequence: CASRQGRSSYEQYF.

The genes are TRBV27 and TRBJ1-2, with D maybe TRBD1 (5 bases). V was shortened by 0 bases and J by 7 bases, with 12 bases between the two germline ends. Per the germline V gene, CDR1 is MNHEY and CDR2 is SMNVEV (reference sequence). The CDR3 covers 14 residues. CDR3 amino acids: CASSLSRDSRGYTF. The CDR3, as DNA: TGTGCCAGCAGTTTATCCAGGGACTCTCGTGGCTACACCTTC.

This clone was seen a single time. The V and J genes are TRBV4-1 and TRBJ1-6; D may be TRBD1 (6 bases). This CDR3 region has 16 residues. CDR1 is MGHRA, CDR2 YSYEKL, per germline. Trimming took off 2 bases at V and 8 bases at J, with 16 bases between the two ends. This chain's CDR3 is CASSQPDRLRDSPLHF. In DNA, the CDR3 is TGCGCCAGCAGCCAACCCGACAGGCTTAGGGATTCACCCCTCCACTTT.

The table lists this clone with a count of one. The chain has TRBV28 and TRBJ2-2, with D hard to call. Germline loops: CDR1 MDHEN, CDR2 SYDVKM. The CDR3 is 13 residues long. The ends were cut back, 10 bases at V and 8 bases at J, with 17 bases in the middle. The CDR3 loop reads CATTENSLGELFF. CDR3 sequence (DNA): TGTGCCACCACCGAGAATAGCCTGGGGGAGCTGTTTTTT.

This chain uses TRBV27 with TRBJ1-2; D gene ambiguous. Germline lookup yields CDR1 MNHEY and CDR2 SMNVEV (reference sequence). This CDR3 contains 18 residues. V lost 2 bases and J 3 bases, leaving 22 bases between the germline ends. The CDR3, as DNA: TGTGCCAGCAGTTTAGTGGCGTCTCCGAGCTCCTGGGACTATGGCTACACCTTC. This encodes CASSLVASPSSWDYGYTF.

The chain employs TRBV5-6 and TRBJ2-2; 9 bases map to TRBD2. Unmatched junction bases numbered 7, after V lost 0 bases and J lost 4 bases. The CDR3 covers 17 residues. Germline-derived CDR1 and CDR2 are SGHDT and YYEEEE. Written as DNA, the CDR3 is TGTGCCAGCAGCTTGGGCTATAGCGGGAGTGCCACCGGGGAGCTGTTTTTT. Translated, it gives CASSLGYSGSATGELFF.

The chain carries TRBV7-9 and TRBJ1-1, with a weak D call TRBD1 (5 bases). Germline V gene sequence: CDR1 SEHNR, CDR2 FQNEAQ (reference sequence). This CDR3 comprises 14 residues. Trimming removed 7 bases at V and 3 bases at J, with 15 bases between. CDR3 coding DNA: TGTGCCAGCATCTCCGGGACCGGGGACACTGAAGCTTTCTTT. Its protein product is CASISGTGDTEAFF.

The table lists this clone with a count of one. The CDR3 nucleotides read TGTGCCAGCAGCCAAGTAGCAGTCTTCTATGGCTACACCTTC. It codes for CASSQVAVFYGYTF. The V and J genes are TRBV4-2 and TRBJ1-2, with D unclear. The V and J ends lost 1 base and 4 bases respectively, with 10 bases between them. Per the germline V gene, CDR1 is LGHNA and CDR2 is YNFKEQ. The CDR3 extends over 14 amino acids.

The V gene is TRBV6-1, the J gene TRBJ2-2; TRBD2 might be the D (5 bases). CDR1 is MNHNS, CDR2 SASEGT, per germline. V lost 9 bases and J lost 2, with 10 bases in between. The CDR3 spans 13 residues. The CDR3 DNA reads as TGTGCCAGTAGCGACATTAACACCGGGGAGCTGTTTTTT. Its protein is CASSDINTGELFF.

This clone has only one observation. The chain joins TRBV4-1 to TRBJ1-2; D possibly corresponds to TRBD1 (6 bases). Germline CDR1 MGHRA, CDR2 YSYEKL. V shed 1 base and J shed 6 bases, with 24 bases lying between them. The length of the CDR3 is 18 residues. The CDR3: CASSQVMTPAGVLDGYTF. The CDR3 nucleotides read TGCGCCAGCAGCCAAGTTATGACGCCTGCAGGGGTCTTGGATGGCTACACCTTC.

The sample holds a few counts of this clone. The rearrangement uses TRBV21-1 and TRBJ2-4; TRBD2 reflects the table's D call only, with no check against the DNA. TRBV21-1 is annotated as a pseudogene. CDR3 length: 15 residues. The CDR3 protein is CASSDLSIAKNIQYF. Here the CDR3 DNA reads TGTGCCAGCAGCGATCTCTCTATAGCCAAAAACATTCAGTACTTC.

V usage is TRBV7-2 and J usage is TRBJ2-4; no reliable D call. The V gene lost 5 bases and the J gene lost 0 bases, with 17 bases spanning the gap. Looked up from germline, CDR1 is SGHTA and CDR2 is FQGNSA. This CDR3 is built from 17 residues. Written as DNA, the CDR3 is TGTGCCAGCAGCGCTTACGGTACATCTCTAGCCAAAAACATTCAGTACTTC. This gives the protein CASSAYGTSLAKNIQYF.

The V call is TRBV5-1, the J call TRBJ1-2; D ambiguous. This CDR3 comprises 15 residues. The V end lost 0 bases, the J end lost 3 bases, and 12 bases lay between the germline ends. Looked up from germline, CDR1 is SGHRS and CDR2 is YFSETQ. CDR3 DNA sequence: TGCGCCAGCAGCTTGGCCGGAGGCGAGGACTATGGCTACACCTTC. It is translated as CASSLAGGEDYGYTF.

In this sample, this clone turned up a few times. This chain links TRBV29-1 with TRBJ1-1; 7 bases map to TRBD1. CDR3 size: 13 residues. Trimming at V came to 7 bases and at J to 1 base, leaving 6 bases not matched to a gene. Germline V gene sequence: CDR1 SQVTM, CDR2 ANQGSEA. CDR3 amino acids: CSGGDSQNTEAFF. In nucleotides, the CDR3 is TGCAGCGGTGGGGACAGCCAGAACACTGAAGCTTTCTTT. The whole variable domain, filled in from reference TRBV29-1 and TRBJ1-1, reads SAVISQKPSRDICQRGTSLTIQCQVDSQVTMMFWYRQQPGQSLTLIATANQGSEATYESGFVIDKFPISRPNLTFSTLTVSNMSPEDSSIYLCSGGDSQNTEAFFGQGTRLTVV.

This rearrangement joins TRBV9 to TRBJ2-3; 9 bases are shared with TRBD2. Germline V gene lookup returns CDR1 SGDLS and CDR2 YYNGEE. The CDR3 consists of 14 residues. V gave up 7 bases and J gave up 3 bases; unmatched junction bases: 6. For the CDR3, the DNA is TGTGCCAGCGGCGGGGGGGCTATAACAGATACGCAGTATTTT. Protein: CASGGGAITDTQYF.

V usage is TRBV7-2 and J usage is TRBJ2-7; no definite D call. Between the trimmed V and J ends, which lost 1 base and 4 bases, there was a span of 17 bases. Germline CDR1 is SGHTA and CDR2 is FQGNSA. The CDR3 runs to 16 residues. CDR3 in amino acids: CASSLVGHGTLYEQYF. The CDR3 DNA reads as TGTGCCAGCAGCTTAGTGGGCCATGGCACCCTATACGAGCAGTACTTC. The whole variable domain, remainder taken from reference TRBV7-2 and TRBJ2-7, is GAGVSQSPSNKVTEKGKDVELRCDPISGHTALYWYRQSLGQGLEFLIYFQGNSAPDKSGLPSDRFSAERTGGSVSTLTIQRTQQEDSAVYLCASSLVGHGTLYEQYFGPGTRLTVT.

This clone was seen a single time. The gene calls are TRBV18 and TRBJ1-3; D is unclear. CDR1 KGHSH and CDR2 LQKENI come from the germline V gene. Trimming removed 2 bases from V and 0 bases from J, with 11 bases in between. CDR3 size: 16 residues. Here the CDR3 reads CASSPYRDLSGNTIYF. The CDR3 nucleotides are TGTGCCAGCTCACCATACCGAGACCTCTCTGGAAACACCATATATTTT.

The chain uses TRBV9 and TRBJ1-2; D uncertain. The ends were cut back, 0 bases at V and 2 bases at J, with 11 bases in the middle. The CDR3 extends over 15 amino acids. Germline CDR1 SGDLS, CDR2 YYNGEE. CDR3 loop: CASSVEGSDNYGYTF. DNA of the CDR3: TGTGCCAGCAGCGTAGAGGGTAGCGACAACTATGGCTACACCTTC.

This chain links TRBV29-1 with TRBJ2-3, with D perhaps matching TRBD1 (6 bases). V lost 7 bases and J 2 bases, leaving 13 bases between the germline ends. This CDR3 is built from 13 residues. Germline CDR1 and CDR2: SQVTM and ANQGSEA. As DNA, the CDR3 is TGCAGCGCGTCACAGGGCCCCACAGATACGCAGTATTTT. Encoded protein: CSASQGPTDTQYF.